This T cell receptor gamma chain was captured by sequencing in a study of γδ T cells in repeated Plasmodium falciparum infection. Study-wide results and limits: Vdelta2-negative gammadelta repertoires, largely Vdelta1+, seemingly showed infection-driven waves of new clonal selection.

Vgamma9/Vdelta2+ and Vdelta2-negative gammadelta T cells were flow-sorted from PBMC for bulk sequencing. Trimming cost V 5 bases and J 0 bases; bases outside gene matches: 3. Germline loops: CDR1 VTNTFY, CDR2 YDVSTARD (reference sequence). The CDR3 sequence is 14 residues long. TCRdb re-processed the multiplex PCR reads using CATT. The sample has 25,000 to 30,000 gamma-chain clones; roughly 3.1% are singletons. This clone was detected ten times or more. Its cognate antigen is unknown. This TCR was recovered from a pool of human donors (malaria-infected and uninfected, not separated). The source material was gamma-delta T cells from blood. V usage is TRGV3 and J usage is TRGJP2. CDR3 in DNA: TGTGCCACCTGGGTAAATAGTAGTGATTGGATCAAGACGTTT. This sequence encodes CATWVNSSDWIKTF.